A single sample gave rise to the 2 T cell receptor beta chains below, sequenced in a study of identical twins. MiXCR, applied by TCRdb to the 5' RACE reads, yields one record per CDR3 protein. The sample has 450,000 or so distinct CDR3 sequences, approximately 14% seen once. This same sample was also part of a study on yellow fever vaccine responses in identical twins.

Specimen: CD4+ T cells sorted from blood. The source of these receptors is a woman between 18 and 29 years old in good health.

This clonotype was observed a handful of times. The rearrangement uses TRBV6-1 and TRBJ2-2; no clear D. Germline V gene sequence: CDR1 MNHNS, CDR2 SASEGT. This CDR3 comprises 15 residues. The V end was cut by 6 bases, the J end by 0 bases, with 11 bases between. The CDR3 coding sequence is TGTGCCAGCAGGGGTCCAGCTACGAACACCGGGGAGCTGTTTTTT. Protein sequence: CASRGPATNTGELFF.

This clonotype was seen only a few times. The V and J genes are TRBV7-2 and TRBJ1-6; perhaps TRBD1 as D (6 bases). From germline, CDR1 is SGHTA and CDR2 FQGNSA. The CDR3 covers 14 residues. V was cut by 2 bases and J by 9 bases, with 11 bases left in between. CDR3 protein: CASSLLQGGSPLHF. The CDR3 DNA reads as TGTGCCAGCAGCTTATTACAGGGAGGTTCACCCCTCCACTTT.